This T cell receptor beta chain appears in the sequencing data of a study of OX40 agonist ivuxolimab in advanced cancers. Study results and caveats: Patients with a partial response at 0.1-3.0 mg/kg had among the lowest clonal expansion.

A note on this clone: What it recognizes is unknown.

The CDR3 covers 14 residues. V shed 5 bases and J shed 0 bases, with 10 bases lying between them. Germline V gene data show CDR1 as LNHDA and CDR2 as SQIVND (reference sequence). Profiled with immunoSEQ multiplex PCR; TCRdb holds only in-frame clones, not every one. The table includes more than 50,000 clones, 84% detected once. This sample comprised CD4+ or CD8+ T cells sorted from blood, obtained in a trial of the OX40 agonist ivuxolimab. The rearrangement uses TRBV19 and TRBJ1-2, with D hard to call. The TCR originated in an adult with an advanced solid tumor such as melanoma, head and neck, liver or kidney cancer. This CDR3 reads CASSYGLTNYGYTF. CDR3 nucleotide sequence: TGTGCCAGTAGTTATGGATTGACTAACTATGGCTACACCTTC.